This TCR beta chain was sequenced during a study of cytomegalovirus exposure and HLA in healthy donors. At the level of the study: HLA-typed donors were the source of some 80 million unique TCRs, which an early data release held.

The PCR was carried out with 60 Vbeta primers and 13 Jbeta primers. TCRdb's copy holds only in-frame clones and misses some; the assay was immunoSEQ multiplex PCR. Of 200,000 to 250,000 clones in the sample, over 70% are singletons; the top ten hold roughly 2.5%. Study-level findings and limits: Most of the TCR beta V segments (in an earlier analysis) were productive either about 87% or about 30% of the time. CMV antigen specificity was confirmed in vitro for three CMV-associated chains.

The germline CDR1 and CDR2 sequences are SGHTA and FQGTGA. This CDR3 has 13 residues. V lost 3 bases, J lost 1 base, and 6 bases lay in between. This clone was detected a few times. Its antigen is as yet unknown. Donors in the study were healthy people who gave bone marrow. The rearrangement links TRBV7-3 to TRBJ1-1; weak D call: TRBD1 (6 bases). The source is an older woman in good health and CMV-seropositive. The sample was PBMCs. Written as DNA, the CDR3 is TGTGCCAGCAGCTTGGGACAGAACACTGAAGCTTTCTTT. Protein product: CASSLGQNTEAFF.